These 23 T cell receptor beta chains were all obtained from the same sample, sequenced in a study of cytomegalovirus exposure and HLA in healthy donors. Generated by immunoSEQ multiplex PCR, the TCRdb table keeps only in-frame clones and is missing some. There are about 140,000 clones in the sample; almost 90% occur only once, and over 6.5% lies in the top ten. The sequencing sample was made of PBMCs. Every receptor here comes from a young woman in good health and CMV-seropositive.

In its sample, this clone was seen a few times. The rearrangement joins TRBV6-1 to TRBJ1-2; tentative D call: TRBD1 (5 bases). V was shortened by 1 base and J by 2 bases, with 11 bases between the two germline ends. There are 15 residues in the CDR3. CDR1 is MNHNS and CDR2 is SASEGT in the germline V gene. CDR3 in amino acids: CASSEGQGENYGYTF. The CDR3 nucleotides read TGTGCCAGCAGTGAAGGGCAGGGCGAGAACTATGGCTACACCTTC.

In DNA form, the CDR3 reads TGTGCCAGCAGAGAACAGGGGGCCAATTCACCCCTCCACTTT. This sequence encodes CASREQGANSPLHF. The chain is built from TRBV28 and TRBJ1-6; 9 positions match TRBD1. This CDR3 contains 14 residues. Germline lookup yields CDR1 MDHEN and CDR2 SYDVKM. Trimming at V came to 6 bases and at J to 7 bases, leaving 4 bases not matched to a gene.

The gene calls are TRBV6-1 and TRBJ1-3; D unclear. Germline CDR1 MNHNS, CDR2 SASEGT. V lost 2 bases and J 0 bases, leaving 17 bases between the germline ends. This CDR3 is built from 18 residues. The CDR3 here is CASSESPEAPASGNTIYF. CDR3 DNA sequence: TGTGCCAGCAGTGAATCTCCGGAGGCTCCAGCCTCTGGAAACACCATATATTTT.

The rearrangement joins TRBV9 to TRBJ1-6; 7 nucleotides line up with TRBD1. This CDR3 is 15 amino acids long. CDR1 SGDLS and CDR2 YYNGEE come from the germline V gene. Unmatched junction bases numbered 12, after V lost 4 bases and J lost 11 bases. In DNA form, the CDR3 reads TGTGCCAGCAGCATCTCCGGGACAGATCCGGCACCCCTCCACTTT. It encodes CASSISGTDPAPLHF.

The V gene is TRBV5-1, the J gene TRBJ2-2, with D unresolved. V was trimmed by 1 base and J by 5 bases, leaving 9 bases between them. The CDR3 is 14 amino acids. Looked up from germline, CDR1 is SGHRS and CDR2 is YFSETQ. The CDR3 reads CASSLSQVTGELFF. In DNA form, the CDR3 reads TGCGCCAGCAGCTTGTCTCAGGTTACCGGGGAGCTGTTTTTT.

The chain links TRBV11-2 to TRBJ1-1, with D uncertain. Per the germline V gene, CDR1 is SGHAT and CDR2 is FQNNGV. The CDR3 runs to 16 residues. Trimming shortened V by 1 base and J by 4 bases, and 16 bases separated the two germline ends. CDR3 nucleotides: TGTGCCAGCAGCTTAGCAGTCTCATTGGTCCCCACTGAAGCTTTCTTT. Encoded protein: CASSLAVSLVPTEAFF.

Written as DNA, the CDR3 is TGTGCCAGCAGTGGACAGGGGGGTTATAATGAGCAGTTCTTC. As protein: CASSGQGGYNEQFF. The chain recombines TRBV28 with TRBJ2-1; 10 bases align to TRBD1. The CDR3 is made up of 14 amino acids. In germline, CDR1 is MDHEN, CDR2 SYDVKM. J gave up 7 bases and V 5 bases, and 5 bases lay outside the gene matches.

The chain combines TRBV6-5 with TRBJ1-1, with 7 bases identical to TRBD1. V was clipped by 0 bases and J by 4 bases; unmatched bases: 5. This CDR3 contains 15 residues. Germline lookup yields CDR1 MNHEY and CDR2 SVGAGI. The CDR3 sequence: CASSYSFRQGTEAFF. The CDR3 DNA follows: TGTGCCAGCAGTTACTCCTTCCGACAGGGCACTGAAGCTTTCTTT.

A single count supports this clone. V usage is TRBV27 and J usage is TRBJ2-1, with 10 positions matching TRBD1. The trim removed 0 bases at V and 7 bases at J, leaving 3 bases unmatched. This CDR3 is 15 amino acids long. Germline CDR1 reads MNHEY; CDR2 reads SMNVEV (reference sequence). The CDR3 DNA reads as TGTGCCAGCAGTTTATCGGGGACAGGGGATAATGAGCAGTTCTTC. Translation gives CASSLSGTGDNEQFF.

This chain connects TRBV27 to TRBJ2-5; D might be TRBD1 (6 bases). Trimming cost V 3 bases and J 4 bases, with 18 bases left between them. The CDR3 is 16 amino acids. CDR1 is MNHEY and CDR2 is SMNVEV in the germline V gene (reference sequence). CDR3 in DNA: TGTGCCAGCAGTTTCCAGCACACAGGGTCCAGAGAGACCCAGTACTTC. Protein sequence: CASSFQHTGSRETQYF.

The chain recombines TRBV7-6 with TRBJ1-3, with D possibly being TRBD1 (5 bases). The germline V and J ends were trimmed by 6 bases and 2 bases, with 5 bases remaining between them. CDR1 is SGHVS, CDR2 FNYEAQ, per germline. The CDR3 consists of 12 residues. The CDR3, as DNA: TGTGCCAGCAGAGGGGCTGGAAACACCATATATTTT. Protein product: CASRGAGNTIYF.

The chain links TRBV7-6 to TRBJ2-3, with D unclear. Trimming stripped 3 bases from V and 6 bases from J, with 4 bases between. Per the germline V gene, CDR1 is SGHVS and CDR2 is FNYEAQ. There are 11 residues in the CDR3. CDR3 in amino acids: CASSFRDTQYF. For the CDR3, the DNA is TGTGCCAGCAGCTTTCGTGATACGCAGTATTTT.

The chain recombines TRBV5-6 with TRBJ1-4; a possible D gene is TRBD1 (6 bases). The germline V gene encodes CDR1 SGHDT and CDR2 YYEEEE. V was shortened by 4 bases and J by 7 bases, with 11 bases between the two germline ends. CDR3 length: 13 residues. CDR3 loop: CASSAGTSEKLFF. The CDR3 DNA reads as TGTGCCAGCAGCGCCGGGACAAGTGAAAAACTGTTTTTT.

The rearrangement uses TRBV5-1 and TRBJ2-3; 9 bases are a match to TRBD2. The CDR3 covers 17 residues. J lost 0 bases, V lost 4 bases, and 9 bases had no gene match. Germline V CDR1 and CDR2: SGHRS, YFSETQ. Written as DNA, the CDR3 is TGCGCCAGCAGCAGACTATCTAGCGGGGTTAGCACAGATACGCAGTATTTT. Its translation: CASSRLSSGVSTDTQYF. The full variable domain, its missing parts supplied by reference TRBV5-1 and TRBJ2-3, is KAGVTQTPRYLIKTRGQQVTLSCSPISGHRSVSWYQQTPGQGLQFLFEYFSETQRNKGNFPGRFSGRQFSNSRSEMNVSTLELGDSALYLCASSRLSSGVSTDTQYFGPGTRLTVL.

This clone is a singleton in its sample. The V gene is TRBV28, the J gene TRBJ1-5; possible D gene TRBD1, 5 bases. The CDR3 contains 16 residues. Germline CDR1 reads MDHEN; CDR2 reads SYDVKM. The V end lost 1 base, the J end lost 3 bases, and 13 bases lay between the germline ends. The CDR3 region has the DNA TGTGCCAGCAGTTTATTAGTTGGGGGGAACAATCAGCCCCAGCATTTT. This sequence encodes CASSLLVGGNNQPQHF.

This chain uses TRBV11-2 with TRBJ2-1; maybe TRBD2 (5 bases). The CDR3 loop spans 12 amino acids. Germline lookup yields CDR1 SGHAT and CDR2 FQNNGV. Trimming removed 5 bases at V and 7 bases at J, with 9 bases between. DNA of the CDR3: TGTGCCAGCAGCCCCACTAGGAATGAGCAGTTCTTC. Translated: CASSPTRNEQFF. The full variable domain, its missing parts supplied by reference TRBV11-2 and TRBJ2-1, is EAGVAQSPRYKIIEKRQSVAFWCNPISGHATLYWYQQILGQGPKLLIQFQNNGVVDDSQLPKDRFSAERLKGVDSTLKIQPAKLEDSAVYLCASSPTRNEQFFGPGTRLTVL.

The rearrangement uses TRBV9 and TRBJ2-5; D is ambiguous. Germline V gene sequence: CDR1 SGDLS, CDR2 YYNGEE. This CDR3 region has 14 residues. Between the trimmed V and J ends, which lost 3 bases and 5 bases, there was a span of 14 bases. The CDR3 region has the DNA TGTGCCAGCAGCGCCTCACAGATAGAGGAGACCCAGTACTTC. Protein sequence: CASSASQIEETQYF. The whole variable domain, remainder taken from reference TRBV9 and TRBJ2-5, is DSGVTQTPKHLITATGQRVTLRCSPRSGDLSVYWYQQSLDQGLQFLIQYYNGEERAKGNILERFSAQQFPDLHSELNLSSLELGDSALYFCASSASQIEETQYFGPGTRLLVL.

V usage is TRBV7-7 and J usage is TRBJ2-2; 8 bases align to TRBD2. The CDR3 spans 15 residues. Germline assignment: CDR1 SSHAT and CDR2 FNYEAQ (reference sequence). CDR3 sequence reads: CASAPGLVSSGELFF. Written as DNA, the CDR3 is TGTGCTAGCGCTCCGGGACTAGTATCGTCCGGGGAGCTGTTTTTT.

This CDR3 is CASSQEGGGGRYTQYF. DNA for the CDR3: TGTGCCAGCAGCCAAGAAGGCGGGGGCGGCCGCTATACGCAGTATTTT. The chain has TRBV4-2 and TRBJ2-3; D possibly corresponds to TRBD2 (7 bases). This CDR3 has 16 amino acids. Looked up from germline, CDR1 is LGHNA and CDR2 is YNFKEQ. V was pared by 0 bases and J by 7 bases, with 17 bases between.

As to this clone: One end of the junction does not line up with germline, which may come from a read error. This chain uses TRBV7-7 with TRBJ2-1, with 8 bases that match TRBD2. CDR1 is SSHAT, CDR2 FNYEAQ, per germline (reference sequence). The CDR3 consists of 13 residues. The CDR3 nucleotides read TGTGCTAGCAGCTTAGGGACTAGGAATGAGCAGTTCTTC. Amino acids: CASSLGTRNEQFF.

The CDR3 spells CATGDSGAYQETQYF. The CDR3 region has the DNA TGTGCCACTGGGGATAGCGGGGCGTACCAAGAGACCCAGTACTTC. This chain links TRBV2 with TRBJ2-5, with 8 positions matching TRBD2. Germline lookup yields CDR1 SNHLY and CDR2 FYNNEI. Trimming removed 10 bases from V and 0 bases from J; junction bases left unmatched: 10. This CDR3 has 15 amino acids.

V and J are TRBV4-3 and TRBJ1-4, with TRBD1 as a possible D gene (5 bases). This CDR3 comprises 14 residues. Germline CDR1 is LGHNA and CDR2 is YSLEER. V lost 2 bases to trimming and J lost 4 bases, with 8 bases between them. DNA of the CDR3: TGCGCCAGCAGCCAAACAGGTCTTAATGAAAAACTGTTTTTT. The encoded protein is CASSQTGLNEKLFF.

The chain employs TRBV28 and TRBJ1-2; D is perhaps TRBD1 (5 bases). The CDR3 runs 14 residues. The germline V and J ends were trimmed by 6 bases and 8 bases, with 19 bases remaining between them. Germline assignment: CDR1 MDHEN and CDR2 SYDVKM. The CDR3 DNA follows: TGTGCCAGCAGAGAGGTAGCACGGGGGTACGGCTACACCTTC. Translation: CASREVARGYGYTF.